This TCR beta chain was captured in a study of T cell responses to AZD1222 COVID-19 vaccine. General study results and limits: Clonal diversity may have been underestimated, and the donors were mostly white British, with more females than males. Recipients of AZD1222 seropositive at baseline numbered only 5 or 6. Spike-specific TCR breadth and depth rose after two AZD1222 doses. The reported proportion of spike-specific TCRs targeting unmutated variant regions was nearly half.

The repertoire was sequenced with immunoSEQ multiplex PCR; TCRdb's copy has only in-frame clones and lacks some. The top ten hold about 7.5% of the sample, which has approximately 79,000 clones, 80% to 90% seen once. The CDR3 extends over 14 amino acids. Trimming stripped 8 bases from V and 5 bases from J, with 17 bases between. Germline CDR1 is MNHEY and CDR2 is SMNVEV (reference sequence). In the case of this clone: Its matching antigen is unknown.

The chain is built from TRBV27 and TRBJ2-3, with D perhaps matching TRBD2 (6 bases). This clonotype was obtained from an adult in good health. The sample consisted of peripheral blood, taken on day 0 of AZD1222 vaccination. As DNA, the CDR3 is TGTGCCAGCGCCTGGCGGGGTTTAGGAGATACGCAGTATTTT. It translates to CASAWRGLGDTQYF.